A single sample is the source of the 8 T cell receptor beta chains below, sequenced in a study of cytomegalovirus exposure and HLA in healthy donors. The data were produced by immunoSEQ multiplex PCR, yet TCRdb's version contains in-frame clones alone and is incomplete. The sample has 110,000 or so clones, around 82% seen once. The sequenced material came from PBMCs. These receptors were collected from a young woman in good health and CMV-seronegative.

The CDR3 region has the DNA TGTGCCAGCAGCCACAGGGCCGATAGCGGCCCCTACGAGCAGTACTTC. The encoded protein is CASSHRADSGPYEQYF. V usage is TRBV14 and J usage is TRBJ2-7; maybe TRBD2 (6 bases). Trimming cost V 3 bases and J 2 bases, with 17 bases left between them. CDR3 length equals 16 residues. Germline V gene sequence: CDR1 SGHDN, CDR2 FVKESK.

This chain uses TRBV7-8 with TRBJ1-5; D is uncertain. The V end was cut by 6 bases, the J end by 3 bases, with 9 bases between. The CDR3 consists of 13 residues. Germline V gene sequence: CDR1 SGHVS, CDR2 FQNEAQ. The CDR3 region is CASRLQNNQPQHF. The CDR3 DNA is TGTGCCAGCAGATTACAGAACAATCAGCCCCAGCATTTT.

The chain combines TRBV11-2 with TRBJ2-7, with D maybe TRBD1 (6 bases). The CDR3 is 14 residues long. Between the trimmed V and J ends, which lost 3 bases and 6 bases, there was a span of 15 bases. Per germline, CDR1 SGHAT and CDR2 FQNNGV. In DNA, the CDR3 is TGTGCCAGCAGCTTGAGCGGACAGCTTTTCGAGCAGTACTTC. It specifies CASSLSGQLFEQYF.

The genes are TRBV28 and TRBJ1-1; the D is unclear. The germline V and J ends were trimmed by 10 bases and 5 bases, with 14 bases remaining between them. The CDR3 has 12 residues. Germline V gene sequence: CDR1 MDHEN, CDR2 SYDVKM. This CDR3 is CATFEVWTEAFF. CDR3 nucleotides: TGTGCCACCTTTGAGGTTTGGACTGAAGCTTTCTTT.

The J gene is TRBJ2-2, the V gene TRBV9; 13 positions agree with TRBD2. CDR3 size: 18 residues. Germline V gene sequence: CDR1 SGDLS, CDR2 YYNGEE. After removal of 0 bases from V and 4 bases from J, the junction contained 6 bases not matched to a gene. The CDR3 sequence: CASSVAGGLAGPTGELFF. The CDR3 DNA follows: TGTGCCAGCAGCGTAGCTGGGGGACTAGCGGGGCCCACCGGGGAGCTGTTTTTT.

The table lists this clone with a few counts. DNA of the CDR3: TGTGCCAGCAGCTTGGGACGGAGCTCCTACGAGCAGTACTTC. This encodes CASSLGRSSYEQYF. V and J are TRBV5-6 and TRBJ2-7, with D uncertain. V was shortened by 0 bases and J by 0 bases, with 7 bases between the two germline ends. Germline V gene sequence: CDR1 SGHDT, CDR2 YYEEEE. There are 14 residues in the CDR3.

This chain connects TRBV2 to TRBJ1-6; tentatively, D is TRBD1 (6 bases). Germline CDR1 and CDR2: SNHLY and FYNNEI. There are 16 residues in the CDR3. V was clipped by 0 bases and J by 4 bases, with 10 bases between them. The chain's CDR3 is CASSEADSQYNSPLHF. Written as DNA, the CDR3 is TGTGCCAGCAGTGAAGCGGACAGCCAGTATAATTCACCCCTCCACTTT.

V and J are TRBV5-1 and TRBJ1-3; no firm D call. CDR3 length: 15 residues. Trimming removed 2 bases from V and 6 bases from J, with 15 bases in between. Per germline, CDR1 SGHRS and CDR2 YFSETQ. CDR3 sequence: CASSLGSGLENTIYF. For the CDR3, the DNA is TGCGCCAGCAGCTTAGGATCAGGCTTGGAAAACACCATATATTTT.